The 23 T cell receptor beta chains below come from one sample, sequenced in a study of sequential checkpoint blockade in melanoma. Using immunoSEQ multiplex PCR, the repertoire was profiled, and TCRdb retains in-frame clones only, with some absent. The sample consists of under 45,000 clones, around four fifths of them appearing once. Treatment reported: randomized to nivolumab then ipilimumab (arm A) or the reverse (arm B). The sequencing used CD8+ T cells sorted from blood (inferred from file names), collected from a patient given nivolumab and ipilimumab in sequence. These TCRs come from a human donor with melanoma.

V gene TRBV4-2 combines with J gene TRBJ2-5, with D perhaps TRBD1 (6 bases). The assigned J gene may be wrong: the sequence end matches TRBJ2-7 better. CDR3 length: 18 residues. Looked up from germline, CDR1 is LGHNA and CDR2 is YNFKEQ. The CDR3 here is CASSQDLPIIRGDYEQYF. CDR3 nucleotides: TGTGCCAGCAGCCAAGACCTCCCCATCATCAGGGGAGATTACGAGCAGTACTTC.

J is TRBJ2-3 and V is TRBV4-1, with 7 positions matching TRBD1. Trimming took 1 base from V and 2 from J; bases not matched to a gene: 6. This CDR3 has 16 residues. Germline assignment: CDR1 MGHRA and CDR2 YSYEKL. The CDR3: CASSQAGTESTDTQYF. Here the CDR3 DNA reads TGCGCCAGCAGCCAAGCTGGGACAGAGTCCACAGATACGCAGTATTTT.

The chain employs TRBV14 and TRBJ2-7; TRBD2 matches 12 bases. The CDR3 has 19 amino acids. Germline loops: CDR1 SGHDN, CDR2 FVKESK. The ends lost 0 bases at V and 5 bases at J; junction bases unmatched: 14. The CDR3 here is CASSQDGLGLAGGPDEQYF. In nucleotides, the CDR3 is TGTGCCAGCAGCCAAGATGGCTTGGGGCTAGCGGGAGGGCCGGACGAGCAGTACTTC.

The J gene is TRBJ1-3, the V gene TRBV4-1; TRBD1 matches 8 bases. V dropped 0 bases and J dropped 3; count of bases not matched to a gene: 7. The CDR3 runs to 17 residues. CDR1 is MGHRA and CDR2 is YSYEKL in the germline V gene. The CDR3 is CASSQDRQGAVGNTIYF. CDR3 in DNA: TGCGCCAGCAGCCAAGATCGGCAGGGGGCTGTTGGAAACACCATATATTTT.

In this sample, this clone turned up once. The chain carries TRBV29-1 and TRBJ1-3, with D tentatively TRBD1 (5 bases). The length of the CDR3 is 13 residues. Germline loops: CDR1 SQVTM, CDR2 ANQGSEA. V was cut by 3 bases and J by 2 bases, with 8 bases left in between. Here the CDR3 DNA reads TGCAGCGTTGAGGAGGGGACTGGAAACACCATATATTTT. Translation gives CSVEEGTGNTIYF. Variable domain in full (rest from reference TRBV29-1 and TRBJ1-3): SAVISQKPSRDICQRGTSLTIQCQVDSQVTMMFWYRQQPGQSLTLIATANQGSEATYESGFVIDKFPISRPNLTFSTLTVSNMSPEDSSIYLCSVEEGTGNTIYFGEGSWLTVV.

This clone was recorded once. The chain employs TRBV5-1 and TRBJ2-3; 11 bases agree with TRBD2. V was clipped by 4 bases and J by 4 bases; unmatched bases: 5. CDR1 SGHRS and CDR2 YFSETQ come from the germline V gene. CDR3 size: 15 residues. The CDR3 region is CASSPGTSGSDTQYF. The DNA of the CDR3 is TGCGCCAGCAGCCCCGGGACTAGCGGATCAGATACGCAGTATTTT. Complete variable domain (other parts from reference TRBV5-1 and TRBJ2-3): KAGVTQTPRYLIKTRGQQVTLSCSPISGHRSVSWYQQTPGQGLQFLFEYFSETQRNKGNFPGRFSGRQFSNSRSEMNVSTLELGDSALYLCASSPGTSGSDTQYFGPGTRLTVL.

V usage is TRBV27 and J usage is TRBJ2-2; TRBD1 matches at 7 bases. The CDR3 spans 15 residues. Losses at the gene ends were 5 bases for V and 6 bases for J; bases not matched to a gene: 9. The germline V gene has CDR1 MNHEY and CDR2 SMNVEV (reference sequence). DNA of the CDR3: TGTGCCAGCAGTCTCTCGACAGGGTCGGCCGGGGAGCTGTTTTTT. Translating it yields CASSLSTGSAGELFF.

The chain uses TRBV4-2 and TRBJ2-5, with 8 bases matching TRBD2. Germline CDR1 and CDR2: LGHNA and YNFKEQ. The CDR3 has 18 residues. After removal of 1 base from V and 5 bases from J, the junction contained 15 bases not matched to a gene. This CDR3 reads CASSQASERGFIKETQYF. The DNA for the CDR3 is TGTGCCAGCAGCCAAGCCTCCGAGCGGGGGTTTATAAAGGAGACCCAGTACTTC.

CDR3 protein: CASSLPGQGAYEQYF. The CDR3 coding sequence is TGTGCCAGCAGCTTACCGGGACAGGGGGCCTACGAGCAGTACTTC. The genes are TRBV7-9 and TRBJ2-5; 11 nucleotides match TRBD1. TRBJ2-7 explains the end of the DNA better; the J call may be wrong. The CDR3 is made up of 15 amino acids. Germline V gene lookup returns CDR1 SEHNR and CDR2 FQNEAQ (reference sequence).

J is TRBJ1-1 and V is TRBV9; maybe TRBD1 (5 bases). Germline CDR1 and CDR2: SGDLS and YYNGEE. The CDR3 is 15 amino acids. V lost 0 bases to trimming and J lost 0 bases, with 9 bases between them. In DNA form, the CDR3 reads TGTGCCAGCAGCGTAGAGCAGGGAATGAACACTGAAGCTTTCTTT. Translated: CASSVEQGMNTEAFF.

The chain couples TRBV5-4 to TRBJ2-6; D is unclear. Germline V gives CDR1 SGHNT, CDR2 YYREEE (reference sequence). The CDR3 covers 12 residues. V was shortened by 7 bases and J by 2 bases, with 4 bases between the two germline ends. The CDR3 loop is CASSPGANVLTF. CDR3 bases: TGTGCCAGCTCTCCTGGGGCCAACGTCCTGACTTTC.

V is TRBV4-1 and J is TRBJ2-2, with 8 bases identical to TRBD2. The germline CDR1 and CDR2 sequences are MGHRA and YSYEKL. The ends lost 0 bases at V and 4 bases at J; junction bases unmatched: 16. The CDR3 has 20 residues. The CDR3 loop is CASSQDSSGDTGRVTGELFF. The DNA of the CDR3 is TGCGCCAGCAGCCAAGATAGCTCCGGAGACACCGGGAGGGTCACCGGGGAGCTGTTTTTT.

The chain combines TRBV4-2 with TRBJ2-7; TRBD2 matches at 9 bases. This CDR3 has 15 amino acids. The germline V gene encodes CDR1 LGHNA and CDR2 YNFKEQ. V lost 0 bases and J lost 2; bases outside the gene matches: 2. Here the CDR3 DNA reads TGTGCCAGCAGCCAAGATTCTAGCGGGACCTACGAGCAGTACTTC. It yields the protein CASSQDSSGTYEQYF.

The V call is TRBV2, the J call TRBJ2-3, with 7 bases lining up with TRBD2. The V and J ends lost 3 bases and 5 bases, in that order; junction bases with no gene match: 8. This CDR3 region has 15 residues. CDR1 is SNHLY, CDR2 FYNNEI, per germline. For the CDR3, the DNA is TGTGCCAGCAGTGACAGCGGGTGGGAGGGAGATACGCAGTATTTT. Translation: CASSDSGWEGDTQYF.

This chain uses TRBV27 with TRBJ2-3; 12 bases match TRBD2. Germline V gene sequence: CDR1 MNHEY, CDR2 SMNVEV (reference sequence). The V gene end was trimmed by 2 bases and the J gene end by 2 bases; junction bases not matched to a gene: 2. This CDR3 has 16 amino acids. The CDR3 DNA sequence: TGTGCCAGCAGTTTACTAGCGGGAGGGAACACAGATACGCAGTATTTT. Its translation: CASSLLAGGNTDTQYF.

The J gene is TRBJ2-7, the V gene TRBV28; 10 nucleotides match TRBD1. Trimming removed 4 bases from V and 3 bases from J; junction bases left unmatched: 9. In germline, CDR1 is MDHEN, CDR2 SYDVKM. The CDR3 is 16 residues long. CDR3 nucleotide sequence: TGTGCCAGCAGTTCCCTTAAGTGGGACAGGGGCTACGAGCAGTACTTC. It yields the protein CASSSLKWDRGYEQYF.

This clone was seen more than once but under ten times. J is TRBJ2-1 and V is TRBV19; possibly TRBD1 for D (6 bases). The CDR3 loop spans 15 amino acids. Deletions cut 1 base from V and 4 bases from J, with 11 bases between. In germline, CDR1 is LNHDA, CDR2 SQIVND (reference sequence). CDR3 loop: CASSIVSRGYNEQFF. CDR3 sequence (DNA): TGTGCCAGTAGTATAGTGAGCAGGGGATACAATGAGCAGTTCTTC.

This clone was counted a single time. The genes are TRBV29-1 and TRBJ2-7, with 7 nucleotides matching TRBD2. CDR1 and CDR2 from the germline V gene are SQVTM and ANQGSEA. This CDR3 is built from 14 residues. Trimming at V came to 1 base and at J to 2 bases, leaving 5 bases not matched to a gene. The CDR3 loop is CSVEVAGETYEQYF. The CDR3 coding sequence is TGCAGCGTTGAAGTCGCGGGGGAGACCTACGAGCAGTACTTC.

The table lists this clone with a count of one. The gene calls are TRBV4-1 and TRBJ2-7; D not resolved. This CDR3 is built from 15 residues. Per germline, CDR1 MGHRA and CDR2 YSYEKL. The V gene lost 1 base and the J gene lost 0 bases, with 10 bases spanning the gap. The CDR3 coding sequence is TGCGCCAGCAGCCAAGGAGGCCTAAGCTCCTACGAGCAGTACTTC. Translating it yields CASSQGGLSSYEQYF.

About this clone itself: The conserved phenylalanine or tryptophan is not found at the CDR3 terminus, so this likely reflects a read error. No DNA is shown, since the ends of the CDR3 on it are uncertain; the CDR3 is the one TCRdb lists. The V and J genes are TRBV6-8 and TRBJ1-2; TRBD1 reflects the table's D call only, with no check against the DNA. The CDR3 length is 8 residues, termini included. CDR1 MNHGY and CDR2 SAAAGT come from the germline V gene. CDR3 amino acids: CASSTTDV.

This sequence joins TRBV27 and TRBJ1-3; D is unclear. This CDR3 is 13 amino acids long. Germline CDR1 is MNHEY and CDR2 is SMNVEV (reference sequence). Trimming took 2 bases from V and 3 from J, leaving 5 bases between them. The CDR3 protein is CASSLGSGNTIYF. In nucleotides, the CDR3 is TGTGCCAGCAGTTTAGGTAGTGGAAACACCATATATTTT.

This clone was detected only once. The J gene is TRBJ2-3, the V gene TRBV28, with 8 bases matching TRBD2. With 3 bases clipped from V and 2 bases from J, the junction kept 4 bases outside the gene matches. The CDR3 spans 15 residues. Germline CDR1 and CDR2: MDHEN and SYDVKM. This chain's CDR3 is CASSLKRGITDTQYF. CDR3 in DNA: TGTGCCAGCAGTTTGAAGCGGGGGATCACAGATACGCAGTATTTT. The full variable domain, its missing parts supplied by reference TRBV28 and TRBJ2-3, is DVKVTQSSRYLVKRTGEKVFLECVQDMDHENMFWYRQDPGLGLRLIYFSYDVKMKEKGDIPEGYSVSREKKERFSLILESASTNQTSMYLCASSLKRGITDTQYFGPGTRLTVL.

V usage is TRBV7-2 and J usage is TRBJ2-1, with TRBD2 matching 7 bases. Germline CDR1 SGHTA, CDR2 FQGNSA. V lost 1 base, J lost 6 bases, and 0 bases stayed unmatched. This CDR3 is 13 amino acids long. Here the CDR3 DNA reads TGTGCCAGCAGCTTAGGGACTAGCAATGAGCAGTTCTTC. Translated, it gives CASSLGTSNEQFF.